Listed below are T cell receptor beta chains from one sample, sequenced in a study of cytomegalovirus exposure and HLA in healthy donors. Libraries were prepared by immunoSEQ multiplex PCR; TCRdb keeps only in-frame clonotypes and omits some of them. The sample contains about 200,000 clones, 82% of which appear only once. Specimen: PBMCs. These receptor sequences come from a woman aged 40 to 50 in good health and CMV-seronegative. CDR3s include the opening cysteine and the closing phenylalanine or tryptophan. A D gene is named only where the DNA matches it firmly. Some rows mark clone size as missing; the rest say once, few, many or name a class of expanded clone.

v_call: TRBV6-5
j_call: TRBJ2-6
clone_size: NA
d_call: NA
cdr3_nt: TGTGCCAGCAGTCAAGCTTCTGGGGCCAACGTCCTGACTTTC
cdr3_aa: CASSQASGANVLTF

v_call: TRBV2
j_call: TRBJ2-7
clone_size: NA
d_call: NA
cdr3_nt: TGTGCCAGCAGTGAGAGTGTATTCAGCGACTCAGCCTACGAGCAGTACTTC
cdr3_aa: CASSESVFSDSAYEQYF

v_call: TRBV27
j_call: TRBJ2-7
clone_size: NA
d_call: TRBD1
cdr3_nt: TGTGCCAGCAGTTTATTAGGACAGGGGTTATACGAGCAGTACTTC
cdr3_aa: CASSLLGQGLYEQYF

v_call: TRBV6-6
j_call: TRBJ1-3
clone_size: NA
d_call: NA
cdr3_nt: TGTGCCAGCAGTTACACCCATAGACAGGCTGGAAACACCATATATTTT
cdr3_aa: CASSYTHRQAGNTIYF

v_call: TRBV5-1
j_call: TRBJ2-1
clone_size: NA
d_call: TRBD2
cdr3_nt: TGCGCCAGCAGCACACGGGCTAGCGGGATCTACAATGAGCAGTTCTTC
cdr3_aa: CASSTRASGIYNEQFF

v_call: TRBV5-6
j_call: TRBJ2-2
clone_size: once
d_call: NA
cdr3_nt: TGTGCCAGCAGCCCTCTTCACACCGGGGAGCTGTTTTTT
cdr3_aa: CASSPLHTGELFF

v_call: TRBV11-3
j_call: TRBJ2-2
clone_size: NA
d_call: TRBD2
cdr3_nt: TGTGCCAGCAGCTTAAGACTAGCGGGAGAGTCGGCCGGGGAGCTGTTTTTT
cdr3_aa: CASSLRLAGESAGELFF

v_call: TRBV27
j_call: TRBJ2-1
clone_size: NA
d_call: TRBD2
cdr3_nt: TGTGCCAGCAGTTTCTTAGGTATAGCGGGAGTGTCGTACAATGAGCAGTTCTTC
cdr3_aa: CASSFLGIAGVSYNEQFF

v_call: TRBV2
j_call: TRBJ2-5
clone_size: NA
d_call: NA
cdr3_nt: TGTGCCAGCAGTTACCACGGAGAGACCCAGTACTTC
cdr3_aa: CASSYHGETQYF

v_call: TRBV28
j_call: TRBJ1-4
clone_size: NA
d_call: NA
cdr3_nt: TGTGCCAGCAGTCCCGACGTAGGAGGCGGTGAAAAACTGTTTTTT
cdr3_aa: CASSPDVGGGEKLFF

v_call: TRBV6-1
j_call: TRBJ1-2
clone_size: few
d_call: TRBD1
cdr3_nt: TGTGCCAGCAGTGAAGCGCTAACAGGGGGCTACTATGGCTACACCTTC
cdr3_aa: CASSEALTGGYYGYTF

v_call: TRBV5-1
j_call: TRBJ2-7
clone_size: NA
d_call: TRBD2
cdr3_nt: TGCGCCAGCAGCTTTCTGACTAGCGGGAGTAGTTACGAGCAGTACTTC
cdr3_aa: CASSFLTSGSSYEQYF

v_call: TRBV2
j_call: TRBJ1-1
clone_size: NA
d_call: NA
cdr3_nt: TGTGCCAGGACAGGACTTGAAGCTTTCTTT
cdr3_aa: CARTGLEAFF

v_call: TRBV27
j_call: TRBJ1-4
clone_size: NA
d_call: NA
cdr3_nt: TGTGCCAGCAGCCGAAATTCTGGAGGAAAACTGTTTTTT
cdr3_aa: CASSRNSGGKLFF

v_call: TRBV30
j_call: TRBJ1-4
clone_size: NA
d_call: TRBD1
cdr3_nt: TGTGCCTGGAGTGTACTAGGGACAGGGACTGAAAAACTGTTTTTT
cdr3_aa: CAWSVLGTGTEKLFF

v_call: TRBV28
j_call: TRBJ1-2
clone_size: NA
d_call: TRBD1
cdr3_nt: TGTGCCAGCAGTTCGGGACAGGGGGCTAATGGCTACACCTTC
cdr3_aa: CASSSGQGANGYTF

v_call: TRBV11-2
j_call: TRBJ1-5
clone_size: NA
d_call: NA
cdr3_nt: TGTGCCAGCAGCCTCGACAGGCCCAATCAGCCCCAGCATTTT
cdr3_aa: CASSLDRPNQPQHF

v_call: TRBV25-1
j_call: TRBJ1-2
clone_size: NA
d_call: NA
cdr3_nt: TGTGCCAGCAGTGAAGCAATTCGGGGAAACGGCTACACCTTC
cdr3_aa: CASSEAIRGNGYTF

v_call: TRBV5-8
j_call: TRBJ1-5
clone_size: once
d_call: TRBD1
cdr3_nt: TGTGCCAGCAGCTCGGGACAGGGGTTACATCAGCCCCAGCATTTT
cdr3_aa: CASSSGQGLHQPQHF

v_call: TRBV7-9
j_call: TRBJ1-3
clone_size: NA
d_call: NA
cdr3_nt: TGTGCCAGCAGCCCGACAGTAAACACCATATATTTT
cdr3_aa: CASSPTVNTIYF

v_call: TRBV10-3
j_call: TRBJ2-5
clone_size: NA
d_call: NA
cdr3_nt: TGTGCCATAGGAGGGCCGGGTGAGACCCAGTACTTC
cdr3_aa: CAIGGPGETQYF

v_call: TRBV5-1
j_call: TRBJ1-5
clone_size: once
d_call: TRBD1
cdr3_nt: TGCGCCAGGAACCGGGACAGGCGAGGTGAATATCATCAGCCCCAGCATTTT
cdr3_aa: CARNRDRRGEYHQPQHF

v_call: TRBV10-3
j_call: TRBJ2-3
clone_size: NA
d_call: TRBD1
cdr3_nt: TGTGCCATCAACCAAAGACAGGGCCAAGATACGCAGTATTTT
cdr3_aa: CAINQRQGQDTQYF

v_call: TRBV7-9
j_call: TRBJ2-7
clone_size: NA
d_call: NA
cdr3_nt: TGTGCCAGCAAAGACAGCTCCTACGAGCAGTACTTC
cdr3_aa: CASKDSSYEQYF

v_call: TRBV18
j_call: TRBJ1-5
clone_size: NA
d_call: TRBD1
cdr3_nt: TGTGCCAGCTCTAGGACAGGGGGCGCGGTTGGCAATCAGCCCCAGCATTTT
cdr3_aa: CASSRTGGAVGNQPQHF

v_call: TRBV7-3
j_call: TRBJ2-1
clone_size: NA
d_call: NA
cdr3_nt: TGTGCCAGCAGCTTATCCAGCGGGTTCCCGAGCTCCTACAATGAGCAGTTCTTC
cdr3_aa: CASSLSSGFPSSYNEQFF

v_call: TRBV7-9
j_call: TRBJ2-5
clone_size: NA
d_call: TRBD2
cdr3_nt: TGTGCCAGCAGCCCGGGACTAGCTACGGAGACCCAGTACTTC
cdr3_aa: CASSPGLATETQYF

v_call: TRBV2
j_call: TRBJ1-2
clone_size: NA
d_call: NA
cdr3_nt: TGTGCCAGCAGTGGACAGGTTAACTATGGCTACACCTTC
cdr3_aa: CASSGQVNYGYTF

v_call: TRBV19
j_call: TRBJ1-1
clone_size: NA
d_call: NA
cdr3_nt: TGTGCCAGTAGTATAGGATGGGGAGGTTCTGAAGCTTTCTTT
cdr3_aa: CASSIGWGGSEAFF